The rows below give T cell receptor beta chains drawn from one sample of a study of PD-1 and CTLA-4 blockade in melanoma. Here immunoSEQ multiplex PCR was the method, and the copy in TCRdb shows in-frame clones only, minus some. The table shows about 31,000 clones, with approximately 90% occurring only once. The sequencing used CD8+ T cells from peripheral blood, collected from a patient given anti-PD-1 treatment. The origin of the receptors is a human donor with melanoma. The CDR3 runs from the conserved cysteine through the conserved F or W. The order of the fields is CDR3 DNA, CDR3 protein, V gene, CDR3 length, clone size, J gene, D gene. D genes are given only for firm matches. The size of a clone is reported for some rows only, either as once, few or many, or as a class for expanded clones.

TGTGCCACCAGCAGAGATAGTCTAGCGGGAGTAGGACAAGAGACCCAGTACTTC,CATSRDSLAGVGQETQYF,TRBV15,18,once,TRBJ2-5,TRBD2
TGTGCCACCAGCAGTCCTGTGCTACGGGGGGCGGCTGCTCGCAATCAGCCCCAGCATTTT,CATSSPVLRGAAARNQPQHF,TRBV15,20,NA,TRBJ1-5,NA
TGTGCCAGTGCCAGATTGTTGGGGGATTTTACAGATACGCAGTATTTT,CASARLLGDFTDTQYF,TRBV2,16,NA,TRBJ2-3,NA
TGTGCCAGCAGCGCCCGGGACTTACCCACAGATACGCAGTATTTT,CASSARDLPTDTQYF,TRBV7-9,15,NA,TRBJ2-3,NA
TGTGCCACCAGTGATTTTGGGAAACCGGGCCGACAAGAGACCCAGTACTTC,CATSDFGKPGRQETQYF,TRBV24-1,17,NA,TRBJ2-5,NA
TGTGCCACCAGCGAGGGCCTACAATCGGGCAATCAGCCCCAGCATTTT,CATSEGLQSGNQPQHF,TRBV15,16,NA,TRBJ1-5,NA
TGTGCCAGCAGTTTATTGGGGAGTGGGAACACTGAAGCTTTCTTT,CASSLLGSGNTEAFF,TRBV28,15,NA,TRBJ1-1,NA
TGTGCCAGTAGTATAGAGGGCCAACCGGGCACTGAAGCTTTCTTT,CASSIEGQPGTEAFF,TRBV19,15,NA,TRBJ1-1,NA
TGTGCCTGGAGTACCCCTAGCGGGGTCCAAGAGACCCAGTACTTC,CAWSTPSGVQETQYF,TRBV30,15,NA,TRBJ2-5,TRBD2
TGTGCCAGCAGCCACCGGGACGGTAATGAAAAACTGTTTTTT,CASSHRDGNEKLFF,TRBV7-9,14,NA,TRBJ1-4,NA
TGTGCCAGCAGCTCAGGACTTAACCGGCAGGAGTACTTC,CASSSGLNRQEYF,TRBV7-3,13,NA,TRBJ2-7,NA
TGTGCCAGTAGTCATGAGGTGGGGATCGTAGGGGAGCAGTACTTC,CASSHEVGIVGEQYF,TRBV19,15,NA,TRBJ2-7,NA
TGCGCCAGCAAGGGAGGACAGATGAACACTGAAGCTTTCTTT,CASKGGQMNTEAFF,TRBV5-1,14,few,TRBJ1-1,NA
TGCAGCGTTGATGGGACTAGCGCAAACTCCTACAATGAGCAGTTCTTC,CSVDGTSANSYNEQFF,TRBV29-1,16,once,TRBJ2-1,TRBD2
TGTGCCAGCAGTGGACCGGAGGAGGAGACCCAGTACTTC,CASSGPEEETQYF,TRBV12-3/TRBV12-4,13,NA,TRBJ2-5,NA
TGTGCCAGCAGCGGACTAGCGGGAGTTCGAGAGACCCAGTACTTC,CASSGLAGVRETQYF,TRBV6-5,15,NA,TRBJ2-5,TRBD2
TGTGCCAGCAGTTTGTCACCAGGTTTTGTGAACACTGAAGCTTTCTTT,CASSLSPGFVNTEAFF,TRBV27,16,large,TRBJ1-1,NA
TGTGCCACCAGCAGAGACCGTGACAGCTACGAGCAGTACTTC,CATSRDRDSYEQYF,TRBV15,14,NA,TRBJ2-7,NA
TGTGCCAGCGAAGCTAGCGAGCATAATGAGCAGTTCTTC,CASEASEHNEQFF,TRBV3-1/TRBV3-2,13,NA,TRBJ2-1,NA
TGTGCCAGCAGCTTAGATCCAGATACGCAGTATTTT,CASSLDPDTQYF,TRBV11-2,12,NA,TRBJ2-3,NA